This note documents a single T cell receptor (beta chain) sequence. Its antigen is still unknown. The data were obtained in a study of blood T cells in healthy people across ages. General study results and limits: Across the age range, TCR beta diversity per million T cells fell in a roughly linear way.

Losses at the gene ends were 6 bases for V and 1 base for J; bases not matched to a gene: 5. CDR3 length: 16 residues. The germline CDR1 and CDR2 sequences are LNHDA and SQIVND (reference sequence). Next came a second PCR, run for about 6 to 12 cycles, which used a sample-barcoded 5' primer along with a J-beta primer mix. TCRdb called the 5' RACE reads again in MiXCR, with one record for every CDR3 protein. The sample carries some 940,000 distinct CDR3 sequences, around 29% recorded once. Separately, the same data were catalogued under a study of T cells of mothers and their children.

V gene TRBV19 combines with J gene TRBJ1-4; 10 bases map to TRBD1. What was sequenced was blood. This clonotype was obtained from a middle-aged woman in good health. CDR3 amino acids: CASSWDRGGTNEKLFF. The CDR3 bases are TGTGCCAGTAGCTGGGACAGGGGTGGAACTAATGAAAAACTGTTTTTT.